This T cell receptor beta chain was sequenced in a study of tumor and adjacent non-tumor tissue in lung cancer. Overall study context: Aged roughly 30 to 85 years, patients included 9 to 11 men and 4 to 6 women with stage I to III disease.

With respect to this clonotype: The germline gene is not matched at one end of the junction; a read error may be the cause.

A modified ARM-PCR protocol with three rounds of nested PCR amplified TCRbeta. TCRdb analysed the multiplex PCR reads with MiXCR anew, one entry per CDR3 protein. The repertoire holds under 100,000 distinct CDR3 sequences, around 57% seen once, with about 15% in the top ten. No cell sorting was done before RNA was extracted from the tissue. This sequence was found in a man between 70 and 80 years old with non-small cell lung cancer. Sequenced material: lung tumor tissue.

The CDR3 coding sequence is TGTGCCAGCAGGCCGGCGGGTAGCACAGATACGGAGTATTTT. It encodes CASRPAGSTDTEYF. This chain uses TRBV28 with TRBJ2-3, with TRBD2 as a possible D gene (5 bases). The CDR3 spans 14 residues. In germline, CDR1 is MDHEN, CDR2 SYDVKM.